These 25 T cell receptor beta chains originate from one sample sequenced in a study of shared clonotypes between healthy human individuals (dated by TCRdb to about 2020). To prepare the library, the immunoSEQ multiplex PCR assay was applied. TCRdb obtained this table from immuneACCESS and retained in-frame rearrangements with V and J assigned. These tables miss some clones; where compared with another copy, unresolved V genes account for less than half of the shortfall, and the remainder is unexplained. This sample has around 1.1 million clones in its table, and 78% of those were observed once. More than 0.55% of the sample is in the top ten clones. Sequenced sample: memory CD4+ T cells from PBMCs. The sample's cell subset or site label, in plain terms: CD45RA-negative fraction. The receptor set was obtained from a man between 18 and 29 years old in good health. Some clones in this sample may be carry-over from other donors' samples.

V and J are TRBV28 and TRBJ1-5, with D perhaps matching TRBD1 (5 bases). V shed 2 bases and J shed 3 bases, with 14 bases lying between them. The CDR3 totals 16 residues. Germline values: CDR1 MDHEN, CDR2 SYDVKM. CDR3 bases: TGTGCCAGCAGTTTAGAGGGGCAGGGTGTCAATCAGCCCCAGCATTTT. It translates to CASSLEGQGVNQPQHF.

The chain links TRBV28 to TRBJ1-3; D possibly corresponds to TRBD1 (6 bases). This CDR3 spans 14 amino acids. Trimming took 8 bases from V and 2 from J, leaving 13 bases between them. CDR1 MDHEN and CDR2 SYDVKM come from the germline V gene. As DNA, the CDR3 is TGTGCCAGCCAAGGGACACATCCTGGAAACACCATATATTTT. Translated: CASQGTHPGNTIYF.

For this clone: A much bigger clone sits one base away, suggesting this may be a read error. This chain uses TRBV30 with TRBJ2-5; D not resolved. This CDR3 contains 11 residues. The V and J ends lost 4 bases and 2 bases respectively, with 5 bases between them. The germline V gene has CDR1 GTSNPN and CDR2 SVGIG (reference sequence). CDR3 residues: CAWTAQETQYF. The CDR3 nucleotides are TGTGCCTGGACAGCTCAAGAGACCCAGTACTTC.

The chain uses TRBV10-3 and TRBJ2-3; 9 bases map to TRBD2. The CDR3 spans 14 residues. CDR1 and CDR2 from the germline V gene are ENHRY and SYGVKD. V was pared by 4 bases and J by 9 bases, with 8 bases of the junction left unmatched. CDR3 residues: CAISAGASGDTQYF. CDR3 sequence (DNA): TGTGCCATCAGTGCAGGGGCTAGCGGGGACACGCAGTATTTT.

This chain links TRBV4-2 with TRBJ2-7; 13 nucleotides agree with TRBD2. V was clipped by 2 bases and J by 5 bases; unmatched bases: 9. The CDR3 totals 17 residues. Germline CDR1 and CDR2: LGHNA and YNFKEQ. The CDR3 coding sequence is TGTGCCAGCAGCCAACCTTTACTAGCGGGAGGGCCCAACGAGCAGTACTTC. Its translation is CASSQPLLAGGPNEQYF.

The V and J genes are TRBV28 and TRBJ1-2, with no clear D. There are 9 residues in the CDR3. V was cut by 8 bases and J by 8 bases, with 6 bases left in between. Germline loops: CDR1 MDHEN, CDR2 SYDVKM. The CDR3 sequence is CASPGGYTF. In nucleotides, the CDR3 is TGTGCCAGCCCCGGAGGCTACACCTTC.

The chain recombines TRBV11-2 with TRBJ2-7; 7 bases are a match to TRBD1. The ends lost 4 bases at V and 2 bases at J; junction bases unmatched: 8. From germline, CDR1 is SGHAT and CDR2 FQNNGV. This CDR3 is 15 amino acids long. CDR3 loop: CASSYRDSWAYEQYF. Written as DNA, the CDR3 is TGTGCCAGCAGCTACCGGGACAGCTGGGCCTACGAGCAGTACTTC.

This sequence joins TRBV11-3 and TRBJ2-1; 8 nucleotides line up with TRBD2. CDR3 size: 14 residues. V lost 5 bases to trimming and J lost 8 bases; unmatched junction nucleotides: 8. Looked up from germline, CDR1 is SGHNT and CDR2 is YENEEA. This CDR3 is CASSHGLAADEQFF. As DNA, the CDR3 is TGTGCCAGCAGCCACGGACTAGCAGCCGATGAGCAGTTCTTC.

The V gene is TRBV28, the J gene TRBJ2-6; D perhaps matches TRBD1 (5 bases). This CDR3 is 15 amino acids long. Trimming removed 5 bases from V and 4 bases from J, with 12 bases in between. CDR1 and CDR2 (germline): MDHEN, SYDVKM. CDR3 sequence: CASSPPGSGANVLTF. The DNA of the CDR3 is TGTGCCAGCAGTCCACCAGGGTCCGGGGCCAACGTCCTGACTTTC.

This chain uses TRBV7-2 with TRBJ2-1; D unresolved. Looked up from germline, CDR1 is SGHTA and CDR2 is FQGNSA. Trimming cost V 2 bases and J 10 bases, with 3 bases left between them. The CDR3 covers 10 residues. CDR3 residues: CASSLIEQFF. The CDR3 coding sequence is TGTGCCAGCAGCTTAATCGAGCAGTTCTTC. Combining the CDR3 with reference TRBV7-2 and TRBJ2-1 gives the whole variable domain GAGVSQSPSNKVTEKGKDVELRCDPISGHTALYWYRQSLGQGLEFLIYFQGNSAPDKSGLPSDRFSAERTGGSVSTLTIQRTQQEDSAVYLCASSLIEQFFGPGTRLTVL.

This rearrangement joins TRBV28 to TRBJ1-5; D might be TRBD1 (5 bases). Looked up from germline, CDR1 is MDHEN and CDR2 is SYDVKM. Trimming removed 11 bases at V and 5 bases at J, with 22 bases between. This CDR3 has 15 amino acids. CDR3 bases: TGTGCCGTCGGGCAAGGGGTGGTAGGAGATCAGCCCCAGCATTTT. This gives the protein CAVGQGVVGDQPQHF.

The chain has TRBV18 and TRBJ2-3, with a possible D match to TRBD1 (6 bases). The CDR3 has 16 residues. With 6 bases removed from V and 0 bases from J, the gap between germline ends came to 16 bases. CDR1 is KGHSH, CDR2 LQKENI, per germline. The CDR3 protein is CASSRQQGQSTDTQYF. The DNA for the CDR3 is TGTGCCAGCTCGAGGCAACAAGGACAGAGCACAGATACGCAGTATTTT.

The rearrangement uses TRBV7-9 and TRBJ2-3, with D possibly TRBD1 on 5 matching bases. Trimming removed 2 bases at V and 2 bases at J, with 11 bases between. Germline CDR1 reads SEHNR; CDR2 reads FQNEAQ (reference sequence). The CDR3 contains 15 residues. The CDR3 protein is CASSLQSGATDTQYF. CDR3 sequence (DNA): TGTGCCAGCAGCTTACAGAGTGGGGCCACAGATACGCAGTATTTT.

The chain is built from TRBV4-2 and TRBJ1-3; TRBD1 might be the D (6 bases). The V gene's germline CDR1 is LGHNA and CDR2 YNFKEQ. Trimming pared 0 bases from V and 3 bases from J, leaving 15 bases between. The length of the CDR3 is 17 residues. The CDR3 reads CASSQDMTRGYGNTIYF. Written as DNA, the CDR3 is TGTGCCAGCAGCCAAGATATGACCAGGGGATATGGAAACACCATATATTTT.

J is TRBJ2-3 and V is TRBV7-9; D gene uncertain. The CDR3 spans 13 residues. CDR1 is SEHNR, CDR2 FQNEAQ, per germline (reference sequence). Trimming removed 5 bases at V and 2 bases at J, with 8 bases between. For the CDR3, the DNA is TGTGCCAGCAGCCAAATAGTCACAGATACGCAGTATTTT. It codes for CASSQIVTDTQYF.

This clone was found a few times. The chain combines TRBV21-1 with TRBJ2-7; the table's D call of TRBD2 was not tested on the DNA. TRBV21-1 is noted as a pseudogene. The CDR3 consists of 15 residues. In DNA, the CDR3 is TGTGCCAGCAGCAAAATAGGTCCGGGTACCTACGAGCAGTACTTC. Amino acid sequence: CASSKIGPGTYEQYF.

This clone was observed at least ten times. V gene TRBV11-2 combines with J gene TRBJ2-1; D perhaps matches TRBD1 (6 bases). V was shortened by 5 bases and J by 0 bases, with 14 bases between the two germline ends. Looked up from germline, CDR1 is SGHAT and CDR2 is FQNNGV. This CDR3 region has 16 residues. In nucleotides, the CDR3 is TGTGCCAGCAGCGCACGACAGGACAGCTCCTACAATGAGCAGTTCTTC. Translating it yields CASSARQDSSYNEQFF. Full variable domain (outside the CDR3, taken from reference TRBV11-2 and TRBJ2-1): EAGVAQSPRYKIIEKRQSVAFWCNPISGHATLYWYQQILGQGPKLLIQFQNNGVVDDSQLPKDRFSAERLKGVDSTLKIQPAKLEDSAVYLCASSARQDSSYNEQFFGPGTRLTVL.

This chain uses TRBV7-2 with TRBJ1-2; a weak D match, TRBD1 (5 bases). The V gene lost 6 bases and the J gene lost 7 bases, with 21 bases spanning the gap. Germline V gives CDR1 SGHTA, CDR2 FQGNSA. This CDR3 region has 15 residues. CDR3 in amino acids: CASSLQTGLSSGYTF. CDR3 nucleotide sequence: TGTGCCAGCAGTCTACAGACGGGACTAAGCTCTGGCTACACCTTC.

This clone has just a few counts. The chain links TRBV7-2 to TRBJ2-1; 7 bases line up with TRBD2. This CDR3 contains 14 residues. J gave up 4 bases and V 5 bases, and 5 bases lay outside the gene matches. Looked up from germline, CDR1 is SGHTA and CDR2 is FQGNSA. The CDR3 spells CASSLAGEYNEQFF. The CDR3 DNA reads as TGTGCCAGCAGCCTCGCGGGAGAGTACAATGAGCAGTTCTTC.

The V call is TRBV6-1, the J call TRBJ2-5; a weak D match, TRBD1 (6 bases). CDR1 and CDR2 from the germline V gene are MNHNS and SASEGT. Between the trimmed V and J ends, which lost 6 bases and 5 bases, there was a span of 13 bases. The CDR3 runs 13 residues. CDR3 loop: CASRETGIETQYF. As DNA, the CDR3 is TGTGCCAGCAGGGAAACAGGGATCGAGACCCAGTACTTC.

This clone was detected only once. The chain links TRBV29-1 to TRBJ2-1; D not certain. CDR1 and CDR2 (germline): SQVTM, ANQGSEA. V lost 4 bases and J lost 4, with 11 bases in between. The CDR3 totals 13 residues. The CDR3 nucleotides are TGCAGCGTTGGGGAATACCGATACAATGAGCAGTTCTTC. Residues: CSVGEYRYNEQFF.

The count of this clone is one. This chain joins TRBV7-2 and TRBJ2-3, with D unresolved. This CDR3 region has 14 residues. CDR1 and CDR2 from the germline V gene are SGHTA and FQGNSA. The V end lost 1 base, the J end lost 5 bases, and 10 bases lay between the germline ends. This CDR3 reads CASSLDGGLDTQYF. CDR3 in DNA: TGTGCCAGCAGCTTAGATGGTGGCTTAGATACGCAGTATTTT.

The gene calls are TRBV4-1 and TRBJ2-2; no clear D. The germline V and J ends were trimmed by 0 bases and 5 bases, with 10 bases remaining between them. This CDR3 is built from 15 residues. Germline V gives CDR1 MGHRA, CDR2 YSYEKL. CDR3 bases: TGCGCCAGCAGCCAAGATACCCTGATTACCGGGGAGCTGTTTTTT. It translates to CASSQDTLITGELFF.

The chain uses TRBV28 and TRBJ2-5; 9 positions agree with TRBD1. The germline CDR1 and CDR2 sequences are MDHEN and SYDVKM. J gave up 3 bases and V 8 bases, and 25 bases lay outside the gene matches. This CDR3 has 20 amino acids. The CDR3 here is CASLGFGTGRNWGTEETQYF. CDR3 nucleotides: TGTGCCAGCTTGGGATTCGGGACAGGGCGTAATTGGGGAACTGAAGAGACCCAGTACTTC.

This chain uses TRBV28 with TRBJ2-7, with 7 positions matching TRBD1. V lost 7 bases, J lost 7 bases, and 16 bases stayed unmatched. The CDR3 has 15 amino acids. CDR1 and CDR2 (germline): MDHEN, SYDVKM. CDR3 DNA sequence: TGTGCCAGCAAAGGCACGACAGGGCCCCTGGGTGAGCAGTACTTC. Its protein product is CASKGTTGPLGEQYF.